These T cell receptor beta chains were read from a single sample in a study of T cell responses to AZD1222 COVID-19 vaccine. Here immunoSEQ multiplex PCR was the method, and the copy in TCRdb shows in-frame clones only, minus some. The sample carries over 140,000 clones, 80% to 95% recorded once. The specimen comprised peripheral blood, sampled 28 days after the second AZD1222 dose. The receptors were sampled from an adult who received the AZD1222 COVID-19 vaccine. The CDR3 runs from the conserved cysteine through the conserved F or W. A D gene is named only where the DNA matches it firmly. Clone size appears in some rows only: once, few, many, or a class for an expanded clone.

J: TRBJ2-3; D: .; size: .; V: TRBV6-1; DNA: TGTGCCAGCAGTGAAGCGCTTCCGTCGACAGATACGCAGTATTTT; CDR3: CASSEALPSTDTQYF
J: TRBJ1-5; D: .; size: few; V: TRBV15; DNA: TGTGCCACCAGCAGAGATCTCGGGGGGGACCAGCCCCAGCATTTT; CDR3: CATSRDLGGDQPQHF
J: TRBJ2-7; D: TRBD1; size: few; V: TRBV4-2; DNA: TGTGCCAGCAGAGGGACAGGGGTCTCCTACGAGCAGTACTTC; CDR3: CASRGTGVSYEQYF
J: TRBJ2-1; D: TRBD2; size: .; V: TRBV5-1; DNA: TGCGCCAGCAGCTTAGCGGGGAAGGGTGAGCAGTTCTTC; CDR3: CASSLAGKGEQFF
J: TRBJ2-2; D: .; size: .; V: TRBV4-1; DNA: TGCGCCAGCAGCCAAGATAGTCGCGGCAACACCGGGGAGCTGTTTTTT; CDR3: CASSQDSRGNTGELFF
J: TRBJ2-1; D: TRBD2; size: .; V: TRBV5-1; DNA: TGCGCCAGACTAGCGGGAGGGCCTTACAATGAGCAGTTCTTC; CDR3: CARLAGGPYNEQFF
J: TRBJ2-7; D: .; size: .; V: TRBV19; DNA: TGTGCCAGTAGTAGCGGAGGGGGCATCTACGAGCAGTACTTC; CDR3: CASSSGGGIYEQYF
J: TRBJ1-5; D: .; size: once; V: TRBV6-5; DNA: TGTGCCAGCAACCGGGAACCCCATCAGCCCCAGCATTTT; CDR3: CASNREPHQPQHF
J: TRBJ1-2; D: .; size: .; V: TRBV11-1; DNA: TGTGCCAGCAGCCCAGCGTTGCGGACAGCTAACTATGGCTACACCTTC; CDR3: CASSPALRTANYGYTF
J: TRBJ2-3; D: TRBD2; size: .; V: TRBV29-1; DNA: TGCAGCGTACCGGGACTAGCGGGGGTGGGTATCTCAGATACGCAGTATTTT; CDR3: CSVPGLAGVGISDTQYF
J: TRBJ2-3; D: TRBD2; size: .; V: TRBV5-1; DNA: TGCGCCAGCAGCCCGGGACTAGCGGGGAGCACAGATACGCAGTATTTT; CDR3: CASSPGLAGSTDTQYF
J: TRBJ2-7; D: .; size: .; V: TRBV29-1; DNA: TGCAGCGTCACTAGATCCTCAGGAGAGCAGTACTTC; CDR3: CSVTRSSGEQYF
J: TRBJ1-1; D: TRBD1; size: .; V: TRBV28; DNA: TGTGCCAGCAGTTTAAGGGACAGGGGGAAGGGGACTGAAGCTTTCTTT; CDR3: CASSLRDRGKGTEAFF
J: TRBJ2-3; D: TRBD2; size: once; V: TRBV28; DNA: TGTGCCAGCAGCCTCACAGGGACTAGCGGAGATACGCAGTATTTT; CDR3: CASSLTGTSGDTQYF
J: TRBJ1-5; D: TRBD1; size: .; V: TRBV6-5; DNA: TGTGCCAGCAACCGGGACAGGGATCAGCCCCAGCATTTT; CDR3: CASNRDRDQPQHF
J: TRBJ2-3; D: TRBD2; size: .; V: TRBV28; DNA: TGTGCCAGCAGTTTAAGTTCTAGCGGGATCACAGATACGCAGTATTTT; CDR3: CASSLSSSGITDTQYF
J: TRBJ1-6; D: TRBD1; size: .; V: TRBV30; DNA: TGTGCCTGGAGTGCCGGACAGGATAATTCACCCCTCCACTTT; CDR3: CAWSAGQDNSPLHF
J: TRBJ2-2; D: .; size: .; V: TRBV21-1; DNA: TGTGCCAGCAGCAAAGAAAGGGGGCTCCGGGACTCAACGTCCGGGGACACCGGGGAGCTGTTTTTT; CDR3: CASSKERGLRDSTSGDTGELFF
J: TRBJ1-2; D: TRBD1; size: .; V: TRBV10-3; DNA: TGTGCCATCAGGAACCGGGACAGGGATGGCTACACCTTC; CDR3: CAIRNRDRDGYTF
J: TRBJ1-1; D: TRBD1; size: once; V: TRBV7-2; DNA: TGTGCCAGCAGCTTAGTGACAGGGTCCACTGAAGCTTTCTTT; CDR3: CASSLVTGSTEAFF
J: TRBJ1-1; D: .; size: .; V: TRBV7-3; DNA: TGTGCCAGCAGCTTAATAGGCGGCCCGACGGACACTGAAGCTTTCTTT; CDR3: CASSLIGGPTDTEAFF
J: TRBJ1-3; D: .; size: .; V: TRBV6-1; DNA: TGTGCCAGCAGTGAAGCGTGGGGCCCTTCTGGAAACACCATATATTTT; CDR3: CASSEAWGPSGNTIYF
J: TRBJ2-7; D: .; size: .; V: TRBV27; DNA: TGTGCCAGCACTCCCCCTGCGCGCTACGAGCAGTACTTC; CDR3: CASTPPARYEQYF
J: TRBJ1-4; D: .; size: .; V: TRBV6-2/TRBV6-3; DNA: TGTGCCAGCACCCCAGGGAGGGAAAAACTGTTTTTT; CDR3: CASTPGREKLFF
J: TRBJ2-7; D: TRBD2; size: .; V: TRBV5-1; DNA: TGCGCCAGCAGCTTGGCTAGCGGGAGCTCCTACGAGCAGTACTTC; CDR3: CASSLASGSSYEQYF
J: TRBJ2-5; D: .; size: once; V: TRBV15; DNA: TGTGCCACCAGCAGAGATAGGGGATTCAAAGAGACCCAGTACTTC; CDR3: CATSRDRGFKETQYF
J: TRBJ2-7; D: .; size: few; V: TRBV6-1; DNA: TGTGCCAGCAGTGAATCCCCGATAACGGGAATCCACGAGCAGTACTTC; CDR3: CASSESPITGIHEQYF
J: TRBJ2-1; D: .; size: .; V: TRBV6-5; DNA: TGTGCCAGCAGTCCCAGACCGGGGGACAACAATGAGCAGTTCTTC; CDR3: CASSPRPGDNNEQFF
J: TRBJ1-4; D: .; size: .; V: TRBV7-8; DNA: TGTGCCAGCAGCCGTGCCGAGGGGGGGACAAATCAAAAACTGTTTTTT; CDR3: CASSRAEGGTNQKLFF
J: TRBJ2-7; D: .; size: .; V: TRBV7-9; DNA: TGTGCCAGCAGCCCCTCGGGGTACGAGCAGTACTTC; CDR3: CASSPSGYEQYF
J: TRBJ1-6; D: .; size: .; V: TRBV11-2; DNA: TGTGCCAGCAGCCCCGGACAGAATTCACCCCTCCACTTT; CDR3: CASSPGQNSPLHF
J: TRBJ1-3; D: .; size: .; V: TRBV4-2; DNA: TGTGCCAGCAGCCGTAGGTCGGGGAGAGGTGGGAACACCATATATTTT; CDR3: CASSRRSGRGGNTIYF
J: TRBJ1-1; D: .; size: .; V: TRBV7-3; DNA: TGTGCCAGCAGCTTAGGACGGAAGAACACTGAAGCTTTCTTT; CDR3: CASSLGRKNTEAFF
J: TRBJ1-2; D: .; size: .; V: TRBV3-1/TRBV3-2; DNA: TGTGCCAGCAGCCAAGGGGGGGCTGGCTACACCTTC; CDR3: CASSQGGAGYTF
J: TRBJ1-6; D: TRBD1; size: .; V: TRBV28; DNA: TGTGCCAGCAGTTTCCCGGGGGGAGGGGGCAATTCACCCCTCCACTTT; CDR3: CASSFPGGGGNSPLHF
J: TRBJ1-1; D: TRBD1; size: once; V: TRBV24-1; DNA: TGTGCCACCAGTGAAGGGACAGGAATGAACACTGAAGCTTTCTTT; CDR3: CATSEGTGMNTEAFF
J: TRBJ2-2; D: .; size: .; V: TRBV19; DNA: TGTGCCAGTAGTATAGCGGTCGCGACTAGTGCAACCGGGGAGCTGTTTTTT; CDR3: CASSIAVATSATGELFF
J: TRBJ1-2; D: .; size: .; V: TRBV27; DNA: TGTGCCAGCAGAAGGCGGGCCCTACTTAACTATGGCTACACCTTC; CDR3: CASRRRALLNYGYTF
J: TRBJ1-2; D: .; size: .; V: TRBV19; DNA: TGTGCCAGTAGTGCCACCTCCGGGACCCCGTTCGACTACACCTTC; CDR3: CASSATSGTPFDYTF
J: TRBJ2-7; D: .; size: once; V: TRBV7-8; DNA: TGTGCCAGCAGCTCGGACAGACTCTCTCGGCAGTACTTC; CDR3: CASSSDRLSRQYF
J: TRBJ2-4; D: .; size: .; V: TRBV30; DNA: TGTGCCTGGAGTGTACGCGGGGGCGGAAACATTCAGTACTTC; CDR3: CAWSVRGGGNIQYF
J: TRBJ2-7; D: .; size: .; V: TRBV6-4; DNA: TGTGCCAGCAGTGCTTACCGGACGGCACATTACGAGCAGTACTTC; CDR3: CASSAYRTAHYEQYF
J: TRBJ2-7; D: TRBD1; size: .; V: TRBV10-3; DNA: TGTGCCATTGGAAGACCGGGACAGAATTACGAGCAGTACTTC; CDR3: CAIGRPGQNYEQYF
J: TRBJ2-7; D: .; size: .; V: TRBV27; DNA: TGTGCCAGCAGTTTAGCAGCCTTCTCACGCACGAGCCACGAGCAGTACTTC; CDR3: CASSLAAFSRTSHEQYF
J: TRBJ2-3; D: .; size: .; V: TRBV7-3; DNA: TGTGCCAGCAGCCCGGAGGGAGGAGCAGATACGCAGTATTTT; CDR3: CASSPEGGADTQYF
J: TRBJ2-7; D: TRBD1; size: .; V: TRBV7-2; DNA: TGTGCCAGCAGTACCGCCGGGACAGGCAACTACGAGCAGTACTTC; CDR3: CASSTAGTGNYEQYF